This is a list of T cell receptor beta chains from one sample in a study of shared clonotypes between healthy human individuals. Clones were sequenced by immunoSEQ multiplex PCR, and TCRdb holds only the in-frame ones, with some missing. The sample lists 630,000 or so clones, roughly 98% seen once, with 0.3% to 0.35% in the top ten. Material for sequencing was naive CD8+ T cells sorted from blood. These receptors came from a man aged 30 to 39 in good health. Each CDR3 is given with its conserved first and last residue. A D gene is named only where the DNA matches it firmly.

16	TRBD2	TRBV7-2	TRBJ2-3	CASSSYSGGSGSTQYF	TGTGCCAGCAGCTCCTACTCCGGCGGGAGTGGGTCCACGCAGTATTTT
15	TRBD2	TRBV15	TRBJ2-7	CATSRGTSGIYEQYF	TGTGCCACCAGCAGGGGGACTAGCGGTATCTACGAGCAGTACTTC
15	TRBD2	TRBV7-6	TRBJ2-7	CASSPPTSGVYEQYF	TGTGCCAGCAGCCCACCGACTAGCGGGGTATACGAGCAGTACTTC
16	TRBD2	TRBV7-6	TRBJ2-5	CASSTDEAGGRKTQYF	TGTGCCAGCAGCACCGACGAAGCGGGGGGGAGAAAGACCCAGTACTTC
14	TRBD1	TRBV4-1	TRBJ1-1	CASSHADRGRRAFF	TGCGCCAGCAGCCATGCCGACAGGGGTAGGCGAGCTTTCTTT
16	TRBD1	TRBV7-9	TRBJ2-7	CASRPMGQDLYEGQYF	TGTGCCAGCAGACCAATGGGACAGGACCTATACGAGGGGCAGTACTTC
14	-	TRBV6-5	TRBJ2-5	CASSVQGSGETQYF	TGTGCCAGCAGTGTACAGGGTTCGGGAGAGACCCAGTACTTC
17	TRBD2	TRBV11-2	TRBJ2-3	CASSLDALADSTDTQYF	TGTGCCAGCAGCTTAGACGCACTAGCGGACTCCACAGATACGCAGTATTTT
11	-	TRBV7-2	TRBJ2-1	CASLTGNEQFF	TGTGCCAGCCTAACAGGGAATGAGCAGTTCTTC
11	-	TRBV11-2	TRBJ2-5	CASSLGETQYF	TGTGCCAGCAGCCTAGGGGAGACCCAGTACTTC
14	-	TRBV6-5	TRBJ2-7	CASSYSRSAYEQYF	TGTGCCAGCAGTTACTCGAGGTCAGCCTACGAGCAGTACTTC
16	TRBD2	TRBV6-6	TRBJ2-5	CASSYSSREWSETQYF	TGTGCCAGCAGTTACTCCTCGCGGGAGTGGTCAGAGACCCAGTACTTC
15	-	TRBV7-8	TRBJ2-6	CASSATDSGANVLTF	TGTGCCAGCAGCGCGACTGACTCTGGGGCCAACGTCCTGACTTTC
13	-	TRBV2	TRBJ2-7	CASSEARLGEQYF	TGTGCCAGCAGTGAAGCCCGCCTGGGCGAGCAGTACTTC
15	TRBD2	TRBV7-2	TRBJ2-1	CASSFSPGGGHEQFF	TGTGCCAGCAGCTTTTCCCCGGGGGGGGGACATGAGCAGTTCTTC
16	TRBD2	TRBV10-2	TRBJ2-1	CASSTGTSGGWDEQFF	TGCGCCAGCAGTACCGGGACTAGCGGGGGTTGGGATGAGCAGTTCTTC
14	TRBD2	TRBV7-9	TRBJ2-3	CASSLLAGADTQYF	TGTGCCAGCAGCTTACTAGCGGGAGCAGATACGCAGTATTTT